This TCR beta chain derives from a study of CD8 T cells in Susac syndrome. With random hexamers, roughly 0.45 to 1 ug RNA was reverse transcribed. TCRdb ran MiXCR on the immunoSEQ multiplex PCR reads and lists one entry per CDR3 protein. In the table there are 130,000 or so distinct CDR3 sequences, approximately 94% of which are singletons. This clonotype was observed a single time. Losses at the gene ends were 3 bases for V and 4 bases for J; bases not matched to a gene: 5. The length of the CDR3 is 14 residues. The V gene's germline CDR1 is LGHDT and CDR2 YNNKEL (reference sequence). This chain joins TRBV3-1 and TRBJ2-7; TRBD2 matches at 8 bases. Sequenced input: CD4+ T cells from PBMCs. This clonotype originated in a human donor in good health. The CDR3 sequence is CASSQPGLEYEQYF. The CDR3 bases are TGTGCCAGCAGCCAGCCGGGACTAGAATACGAGCAGTACTTC.